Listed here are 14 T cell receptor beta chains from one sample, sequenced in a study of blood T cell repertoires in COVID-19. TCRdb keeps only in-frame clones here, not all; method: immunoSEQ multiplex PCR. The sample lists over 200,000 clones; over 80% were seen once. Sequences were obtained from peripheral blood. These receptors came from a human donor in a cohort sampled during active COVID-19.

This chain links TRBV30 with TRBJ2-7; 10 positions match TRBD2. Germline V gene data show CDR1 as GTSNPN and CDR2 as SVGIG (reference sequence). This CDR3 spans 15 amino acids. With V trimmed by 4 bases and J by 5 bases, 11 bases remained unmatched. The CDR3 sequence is CAWKPSGSSPHEQYF. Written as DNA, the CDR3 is TGTGCCTGGAAACCTAGCGGGAGTAGTCCCCACGAGCAGTACTTC.

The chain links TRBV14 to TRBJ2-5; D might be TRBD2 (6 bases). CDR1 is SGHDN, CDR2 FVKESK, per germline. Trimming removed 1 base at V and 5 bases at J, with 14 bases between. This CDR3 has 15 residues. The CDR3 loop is CASSQGLAGTETQYF. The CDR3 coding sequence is TGTGCCAGCAGCCAAGGCTTGGCGGGAACTGAGACCCAGTACTTC.

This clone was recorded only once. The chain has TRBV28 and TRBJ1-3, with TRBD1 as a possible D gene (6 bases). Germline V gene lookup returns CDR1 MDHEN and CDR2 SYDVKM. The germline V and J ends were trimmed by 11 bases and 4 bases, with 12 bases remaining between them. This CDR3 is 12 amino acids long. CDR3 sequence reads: CAVRTDGNTIYF. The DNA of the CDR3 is TGTGCCGTACGGACAGACGGAAACACCATATATTTT.

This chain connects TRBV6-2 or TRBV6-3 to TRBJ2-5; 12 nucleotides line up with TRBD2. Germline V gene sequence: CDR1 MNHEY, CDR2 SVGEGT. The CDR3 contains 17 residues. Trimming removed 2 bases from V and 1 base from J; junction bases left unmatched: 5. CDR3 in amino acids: CASSYGGLAGGQETQYF. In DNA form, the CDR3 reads TGTGCCAGCAGTTACGGGGGACTAGCGGGCGGCCAAGAGACCCAGTACTTC.

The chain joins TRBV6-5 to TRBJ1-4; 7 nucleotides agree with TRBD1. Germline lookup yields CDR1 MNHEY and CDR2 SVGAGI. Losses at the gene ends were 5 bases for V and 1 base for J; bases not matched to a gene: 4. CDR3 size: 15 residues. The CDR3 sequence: CASSQGVGTNEKLFF. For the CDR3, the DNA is TGTGCCAGCAGTCAGGGGGTTGGAACTAATGAAAAACTGTTTTTT.

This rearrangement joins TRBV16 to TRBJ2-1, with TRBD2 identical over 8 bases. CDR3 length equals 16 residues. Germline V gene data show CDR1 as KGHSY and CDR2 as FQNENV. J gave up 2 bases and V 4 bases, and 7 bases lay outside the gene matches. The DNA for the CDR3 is TGTGCCAGCAGCCGACGACTAGCGTCCCCCTACAATGAGCAGTTCTTC. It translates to CASSRRLASPYNEQFF.

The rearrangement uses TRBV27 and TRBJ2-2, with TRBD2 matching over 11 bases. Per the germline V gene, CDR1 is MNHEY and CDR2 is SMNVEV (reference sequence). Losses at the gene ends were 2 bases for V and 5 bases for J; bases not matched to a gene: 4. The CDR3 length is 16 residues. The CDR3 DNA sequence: TGTGCCAGCAGTTTAATAGCGGGAGGGCGGACCGGGGAGCTGTTTTTT. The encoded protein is CASSLIAGGRTGELFF.

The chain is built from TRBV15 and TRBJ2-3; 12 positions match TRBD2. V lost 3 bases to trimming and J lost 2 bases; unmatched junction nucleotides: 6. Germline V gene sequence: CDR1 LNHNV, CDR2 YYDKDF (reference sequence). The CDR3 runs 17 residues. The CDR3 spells CATSRSGLAGITDTQYF. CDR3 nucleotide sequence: TGTGCCACCAGCAGGTCCGGACTAGCGGGAATCACAGATACGCAGTATTTT. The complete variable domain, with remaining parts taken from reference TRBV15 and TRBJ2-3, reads DAMVIQNPRYQVTQFGKPVTLSCSQTLNHNVMYWYQQKSSQAPKLLFHYYDKDFNNEADTPDNFQSRRPNTSFCFLDIRSPGLGDTAMYLCATSRSGLAGITDTQYFGPGTRLTVL.

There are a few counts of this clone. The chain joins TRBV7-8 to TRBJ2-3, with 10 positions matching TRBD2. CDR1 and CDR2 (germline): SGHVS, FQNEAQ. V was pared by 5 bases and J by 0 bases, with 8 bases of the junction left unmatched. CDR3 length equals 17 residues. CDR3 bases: TGTGCCAGCAGCCCCCTCACTAGCGGGGCTAGCACAGATACGCAGTATTTT. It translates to CASSPLTSGASTDTQYF.

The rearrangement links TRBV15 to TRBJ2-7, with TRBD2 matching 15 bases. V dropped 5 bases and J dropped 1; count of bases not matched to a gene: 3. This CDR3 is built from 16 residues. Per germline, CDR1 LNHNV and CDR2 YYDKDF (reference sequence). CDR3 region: CATSGTSGRLSYEQYF. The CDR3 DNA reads TGTGCCACCAGCGGGACTAGCGGGAGGTTATCCTACGAGCAGTACTTC.

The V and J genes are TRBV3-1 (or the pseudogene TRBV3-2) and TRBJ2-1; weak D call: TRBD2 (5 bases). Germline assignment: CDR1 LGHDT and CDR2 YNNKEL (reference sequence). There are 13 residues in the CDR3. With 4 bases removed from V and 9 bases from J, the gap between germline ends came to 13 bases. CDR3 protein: CASSLALGSEQFF. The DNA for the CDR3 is TGTGCCAGCAGCCTCGCTTTAGGGAGTGAGCAGTTCTTC.

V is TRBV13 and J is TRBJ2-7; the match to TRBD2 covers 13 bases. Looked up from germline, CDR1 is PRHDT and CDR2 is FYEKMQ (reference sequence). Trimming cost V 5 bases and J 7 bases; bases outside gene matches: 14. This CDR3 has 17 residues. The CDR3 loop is CASSEATSGRPKGEQYF. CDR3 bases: TGTGCCAGCAGCGAAGCGACTAGCGGGAGGCCGAAGGGGGAGCAGTACTTC.

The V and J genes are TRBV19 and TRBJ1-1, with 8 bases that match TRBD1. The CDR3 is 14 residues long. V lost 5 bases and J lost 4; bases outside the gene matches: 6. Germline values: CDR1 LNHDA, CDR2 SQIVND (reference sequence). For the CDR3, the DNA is TGTGCCAGTAGTCCGACAGGGGTGAGCACTGAAGCTTTCTTT. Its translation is CASSPTGVSTEAFF.

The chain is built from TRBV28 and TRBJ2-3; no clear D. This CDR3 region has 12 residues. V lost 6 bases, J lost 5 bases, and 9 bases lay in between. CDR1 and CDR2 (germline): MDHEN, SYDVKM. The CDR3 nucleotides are TGTGCCAGCAGAGCCGGGTTAGATACGCAGTATTTT. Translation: CASRAGLDTQYF.